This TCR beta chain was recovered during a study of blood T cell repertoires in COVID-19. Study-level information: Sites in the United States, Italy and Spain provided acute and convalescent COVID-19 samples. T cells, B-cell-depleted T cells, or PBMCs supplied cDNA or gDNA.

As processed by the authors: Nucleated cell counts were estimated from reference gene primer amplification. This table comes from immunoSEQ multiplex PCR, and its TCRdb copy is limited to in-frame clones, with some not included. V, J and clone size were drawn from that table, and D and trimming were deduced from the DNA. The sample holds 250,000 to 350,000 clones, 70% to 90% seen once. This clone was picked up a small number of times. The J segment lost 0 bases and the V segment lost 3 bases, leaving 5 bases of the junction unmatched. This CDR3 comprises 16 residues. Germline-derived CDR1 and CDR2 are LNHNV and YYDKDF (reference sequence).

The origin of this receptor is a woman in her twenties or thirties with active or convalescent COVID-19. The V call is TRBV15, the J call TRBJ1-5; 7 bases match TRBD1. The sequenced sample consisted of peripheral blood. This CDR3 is CATSRYRGYSNQPQHF. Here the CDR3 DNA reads TGTGCCACCAGCAGGTACAGGGGCTATAGCAATCAGCCCCAGCATTTT.